The 28 T cell receptor beta chains given below trace back to one sample, sequenced in a study of blood T cells in healthy people across ages (dated by TCRdb to the mid-2010s). The receptor library was made with 5' RACE. TCRdb names Illumina HiSeq 2500 as the instrument used. A second PCR of 7 to 11 cycles was run with a J-beta primer mix and a sample-barcoded 5' primer. TCRdb passed the public sequencing reads through fastp at Q25 and MiXCR, retaining productive beta sequences. Rows with a matching CDR3 protein are joined into one entry that keeps the most common DNA and genes. The sample table holds about 640,000 distinct CDR3 sequences, of which under 65% were seen once. Of the sample, about two fifths falls within the top ten clones. The sequencing input was blood. The receptors stem from a man aged 55 to 70 in good health.

Only a few counts were recorded for this clonotype. The rearrangement links TRBV3-1 to TRBJ1-4; unclear D gene. Looked up from germline, CDR1 is LGHDT and CDR2 is YNNKEL (reference sequence). Trimming took off 4 bases at V and 7 bases at J, with 16 bases between the two ends. This CDR3 region has 15 residues. The CDR3 DNA reads as TGTGCCAGCAGCCCCTACGCAGGTCCTGGTGAAAAACTGTTTTTT. Encoded protein: CASSPYAGPGEKLFF.

The V gene is TRBV20-1, the J gene TRBJ1-1, with unresolved D. Germline V gene sequence: CDR1 DFQATT, CDR2 SNEGSKA (reference sequence). V was pared by 3 bases and J by 4 bases, with 18 bases between. This CDR3 spans 15 amino acids. CDR3 coding DNA: TGCAGTGCTAGCGCCTGGGCCGCCTTAGGCACTGAAGCTTTCTTT. Its translation is CSASAWAALGTEAFF.

This clonotype has a handful of counts. V gene TRBV20-1 combines with J gene TRBJ2-3; 8 nucleotides line up with TRBD2. V lost 3 bases to trimming and J lost 1 base; unmatched junction nucleotides: 9. Germline CDR1 DFQATT, CDR2 SNEGSKA (reference sequence). The CDR3 contains 16 residues. The CDR3 sequence: CSASRRAGGGTDTQYF. CDR3 sequence (DNA): TGCAGTGCTAGCCGCCGAGCCGGGGGGGGCACAGATACGCAGTATTTT.

This chain joins TRBV7-8 and TRBJ2-1; TRBD2 matches 11 bases. Per the germline V gene, CDR1 is SGHVS and CDR2 is FQNEAQ. The junction had 5 bases not matched to a gene; V was cut back by 7 bases and J by 3 bases. The CDR3 has 15 residues. The CDR3 loop is CASTLGTSGYNEQFF. The DNA for the CDR3 is TGTGCCAGCACCCTAGGGACTAGCGGCTACAATGAGCAGTTCTTC.

This chain uses TRBV28 with TRBJ1-2; D not certain. This CDR3 has 13 residues. CDR1 and CDR2 (germline): MDHEN, SYDVKM. V was shortened by 4 bases and J by 4 bases, with 10 bases between the two germline ends. CDR3 nucleotides: TGTGCCAGCAGTTGGACCGTTCTCTATGGCTACACCTTC. Translating it yields CASSWTVLYGYTF.

This clonotype has a handful of counts. This rearrangement joins TRBV6-2 or TRBV6-3 to TRBJ2-7; 12 nucleotides align to TRBD1. The ends lost 10 bases at V and 4 bases at J; junction bases unmatched: 14. The CDR3 runs to 16 residues. The germline CDR1 and CDR2 sequences are MNHEY and SVGEGT. The CDR3: CATTSNRDRGLYEQYF. Written as DNA, the CDR3 is TGTGCCACTACCAGCAACCGGGACAGGGGGCTGTACGAGCAGTACTTC.

The rearrangement links TRBV5-1 to TRBJ2-1; 9 bases are shared with TRBD2. Looked up from germline, CDR1 is SGHRS and CDR2 is YFSETQ. The CDR3 totals 17 residues. The junction had 16 bases not matched to a gene; V was cut back by 4 bases and J by 8 bases. The CDR3 region is CASSPTSGGGAGYEQFF. Written as DNA, the CDR3 is TGCGCCAGCAGCCCAACGTCGGGCGGGGGGGCCGGTTATGAGCAGTTCTTC.

In its sample, this clonotype was seen once. V is TRBV29-1 and J is TRBJ2-3; 10 bases align to TRBD2. V was pared by 0 bases and J by 2 bases, with 5 bases of the junction left unmatched. The germline gives CDR1 SQVTM, CDR2 ANQGSEA. The length of the CDR3 is 16 residues. DNA of the CDR3: TGCAGCGTTGAAGATCTAGCGGGGGTCGACACAGATACGCAGTATTTT. Its protein is CSVEDLAGVDTDTQYF.

In its sample, this clonotype was seen once. The CDR3 bases are TGTGCCATCAGTGAGTGGGGACAGGGTGCATCACCCCTCCACTTT. Amino acids: CAISEWGQGASPLHF. The chain links TRBV10-3 to TRBJ1-6; TRBD1 matches 9 bases. The CDR3 is made up of 15 amino acids. In germline, CDR1 is ENHRY, CDR2 SYGVKD. V dropped 1 base and J dropped 10; count of bases not matched to a gene: 5.

The rearrangement uses TRBV4-1 and TRBJ2-7, with D possibly being TRBD2 (5 bases). The V gene lost 4 bases and the J gene lost 0 bases, with 25 bases spanning the gap. The CDR3 consists of 19 residues. CDR1 MGHRA and CDR2 YSYEKL come from the germline V gene. DNA of the CDR3: TGCGCCAGCAGCCCAGCAGCCAGCGGCGGTACACATTTCTCCTACGAGCAGTACTTC. Translated: CASSPAASGGTHFSYEQYF.

The chain carries TRBV14 and TRBJ2-5; TRBD2 agrees at 9 bases. Germline V gives CDR1 SGHDN, CDR2 FVKESK. CDR3 length equals 16 residues. V shed 4 bases, J shed 2 bases, and the junction held 8 bases outside the gene matches. The CDR3 bases are TGTGCCAGCAGCCCTGGACTAGCGAATATACAAGAGACCCAGTACTTC. Its protein is CASSPGLANIQETQYF.

DNA for the CDR3: TGTGCCAGCAGTGACCCCCACCGACAGGGGATCTCAACTAATGAAAAACTGTTTTTT. Translated, it gives CASSDPHRQGISTNEKLFF. The chain joins TRBV6-4 to TRBJ1-4, with 8 bases aligning to TRBD1. With V trimmed by 2 bases and J by 0 bases, 11 bases remained unmatched. CDR3 length: 19 amino acids. CDR1 is MRHNA and CDR2 is SNTAGT in the germline V gene.

V and J are TRBV6-5 and TRBJ2-5; D may match TRBD1 or TRBD2 (5 bases each). The CDR3 contains 14 residues. V was cut by 2 bases and J by 3 bases, with 10 bases left in between. Looked up from germline, CDR1 is MNHEY and CDR2 is SVGAGI. CDR3 bases: TGTGCCAGCAGTTACCTTCGGGGCAAAGAGACCCAGTACTTC. Translation: CASSYLRGKETQYF.

The V call is TRBV10-2, the J call TRBJ2-5; D might be TRBD1 or TRBD2, each matching 6 bases. The V end lost 6 bases, the J end lost 9 bases, and 17 bases lay between the germline ends. CDR3 length equals 13 residues. Germline CDR1 and CDR2: WSHSY and SAAADI. The CDR3 sequence: CASSPGSGEAQYF. The DNA of the CDR3 is TGCGCCAGCAGCCCAGGGTCAGGGGAGGCCCAGTACTTC.

The gene calls are TRBV29-1 and TRBJ2-2, with 7 bases fitting TRBD2. With 7 bases clipped from V and 5 bases from J, the junction kept 7 bases outside the gene matches. CDR1 and CDR2 (germline): SQVTM, ANQGSEA. The CDR3 sequence is 13 residues long. CDR3 loop: CSAREGATGELFF. CDR3 coding DNA: TGCAGCGCCAGGGAGGGCGCGACCGGGGAGCTGTTTTTT.

This clonotype was picked up a small number of times. The chain combines TRBV5-4 with TRBJ1-2; 7 nucleotides agree with TRBD1. The CDR3 is made up of 14 amino acids. The V and J ends lost 4 bases and 3 bases, in that order; junction bases with no gene match: 6. Germline V lookup: CDR1 SGHNT, CDR2 YYREEE (reference sequence). CDR3 bases: TGTGCCAGCAGCCCCAGGGGGGTGGACTATGGCTACACCTTC. Encoded protein: CASSPRGVDYGYTF.

V usage is TRBV7-2 and J usage is TRBJ2-4; TRBD1 matches at 8 bases. The CDR3 totals 14 residues. Trimming at V came to 4 bases and at J to 8 bases, leaving 7 bases not matched to a gene. Looked up from germline, CDR1 is SGHTA and CDR2 is FQGNSA. This CDR3 reads CASSWDRSVYIQYF. The CDR3 DNA is TGTGCCAGCAGCTGGGACAGGAGTGTATACATTCAGTACTTC.

This clonotype was detected only a few times. The rearrangement joins TRBV12-3 or TRBV12-4 to TRBJ2-1; 7 nucleotides agree with TRBD1. The CDR3 contains 14 residues. Germline trimming cut 7 bases from V and 2 bases from J; bases unmatched to any gene: 5. Here the CDR3 reads CASIDGTAYNEQFF. The DNA for the CDR3 is TGTGCCAGCATCGACGGGACAGCCTACAATGAGCAGTTCTTC.

The chain combines TRBV12-3 or TRBV12-4 with TRBJ2-3, with D possibly matching TRBD2 (6 bases). The CDR3 consists of 11 residues. Trimming stripped 7 bases from V and 13 bases from J, with 15 bases between. This CDR3 reads CASTRGGIEYF. The CDR3 nucleotides are TGTGCCAGCACCCGCGGCGGGATTGAGTATTTT.

This clonotype was detected only a few times. This chain links TRBV5-1 with TRBJ2-4, with D perhaps TRBD2 (5 bases). The end of the DNA fits TRBJ2-7 better, so the J call may be wrong. Germline assignment: CDR1 SGHRS and CDR2 YFSETQ. CDR3 length: 13 amino acids. The CDR3 DNA follows: TGCGCCAGCAGGATGAGGGAACGGGGCGAGCAGTACTTC. It translates to CASRMRERGEQYF.

The table lists this clonotype with a few counts. The chain combines TRBV29-1 with TRBJ2-1; D not certain. V was trimmed by 3 bases and J by 3 bases, leaving 12 bases between them. This CDR3 has 14 amino acids. CDR1 and CDR2 from the germline V gene are SQVTM and ANQGSEA. The CDR3 DNA reads as TGCAGCGTTGATTTACGCGGTAACTACAATGAGCAGTTCTTC. Its translation is CSVDLRGNYNEQFF.

The rearrangement uses TRBV19 and TRBJ2-5; possibly TRBD1 for D (6 bases). The CDR3 covers 14 residues. V was cut by 6 bases and J by 5 bases, with 16 bases left in between. Germline V gives CDR1 LNHDA, CDR2 SQIVND (reference sequence). The CDR3 region is CASSPTGQTETQYF. CDR3 in DNA: TGTGCCAGTAGCCCTACGGGACAAACGGAGACCCAGTACTTC.

The chain recombines TRBV7-8 with TRBJ1-5; 7 positions match TRBD1. The V segment lost 5 bases and the J segment 0 bases; nucleotides outside the gene matches: 19. This CDR3 spans 20 amino acids. From germline, CDR1 is SGHVS and CDR2 FQNEAQ. CDR3 nucleotide sequence: TGTGCCAGCAGCCCCAAAAGGTTTGGGACAGAACGCCCTAGCAATCAGCCCCAGCATTTT. Translation gives CASSPKRFGTERPSNQPQHF. The full variable domain, in which reference TRBV7-8 and TRBJ1-5 provide the parts outside the CDR3, is GAGVSQSPRYKVAKRGQDVALRCDPISGHVSLFWYQQALGQGPEFLTYFQNEAQLDKSGLPSDRFFAERPEGSVSTLKIQRTQQEDSAVYLCASSPKRFGTERPSNQPQHFGDGTRLSIL.

CDR3 amino acids: CASSKWEQGARETQYF. CDR3 coding DNA: TGTGCCAGCAGCAAATGGGAACAGGGGGCCCGGGAGACCCAGTACTTC. V and J are TRBV21-1 and TRBJ2-5; the table's D call, TRBD1, has no DNA check behind it. TRBV21-1 is termed a pseudogene. This CDR3 contains 16 residues.

Concerning this clonotype itself: The junction departs from the called germline gene at one end, perhaps through a read error. The gene calls are TRBV6-6 and TRBJ2-7; the D gene is possibly TRBD1 (5 bases). CDR3 length: 14 residues. From germline, CDR1 is MNHNY and CDR2 SVGAGI (reference sequence). CDR3 protein: CASRYSYQGYEQYF. Written as DNA, the CDR3 is TGTGCCAGCAGGTACTCGTATCAGGGCTACGAGCAGTACTTC.

This clonotype was seen a few times. The V gene is TRBV7-6, the J gene TRBJ2-1, with 11 bases aligning to TRBD1. The V gene end was trimmed by 5 bases and the J gene end by 4 bases; junction bases not matched to a gene: 10. Germline lookup yields CDR1 SGHVS and CDR2 FNYEAQ. The CDR3 has 17 amino acids. The CDR3 region is CASSRPYGTGGYNEQFF. CDR3 in DNA: TGTGCCAGCAGCCGTCCTTATGGGACAGGGGGTTACAATGAGCAGTTCTTC.

The chain has TRBV3-1 and TRBJ1-2, with a tentative D call TRBD1 (6 bases). This CDR3 comprises 13 residues. Germline V gene data show CDR1 as LGHDT and CDR2 as YNNKEL (reference sequence). Trimming cost V 3 bases and J 8 bases, with 13 bases left between them. CDR3 loop: CASSQGATAGYTF. The CDR3 bases are TGTGCCAGCAGCCAGGGGGCGACGGCCGGCTACACCTTC.

The chain has TRBV10-3 and TRBJ1-2; TRBD1 is a possible D gene (5 bases). Deletions cut 0 bases from V and 2 bases from J, with 13 bases between. From germline, CDR1 is ENHRY and CDR2 SYGVKD. The CDR3 totals 16 residues. In DNA form, the CDR3 reads TGTGCCATCAGTGAGTCGTTGGGACGTCAGAACTATGGCTACACCTTC. Its translation is CAISESLGRQNYGYTF.